This TCR beta chain was captured by sequencing in a study of cytomegalovirus exposure and HLA in healthy donors. Study-level background: The 120 or so validation repertoires, a later analysis reported, used the same platform as the approximately 700 first-cohort repertoires.

These donors were members of the roughly 120-subject validation cohort, a group separate from the roughly 670-subject first cohort. CDR3 length: 15 amino acids. Germline assignment: CDR1 SGHNT and CDR2 YENEEA. Trimming took 2 bases from V and 5 from J, leaving 15 bases between them. The table lists this clone with a count of one. Profiled with immunoSEQ multiplex PCR; TCRdb holds only in-frame clones, not every one. The table has under 200,000 clones, roughly 86% seen once. Input material: PBMCs. The J gene is TRBJ2-5, the V gene TRBV11-3, with TRBD2 as a possible D gene (6 bases). The origin of this receptor is a man between 18 and 29 years old in good health and CMV-seropositive. The chain's CDR3 is CASSLYPGLSETQYF. CDR3 nucleotides: TGTGCCAGCAGCTTATACCCGGGACTTTCGGAGACCCAGTACTTC.